This T cell receptor (beta chain) is from a study of CD8+ T cells in alopecia areata. Across the whole study: The protocol delivered tofacitinib for 6 to 18 months, then withdrew it for 6 months. Overall study findings and caveats: Mice showed TCR sharing more clearly than patients did, possibly owing to HLA. Baseline CD8+ expansion's link to response remains uncertain, as there was one nonresponder.

Extraction and reverse transcription of RNA yielded cDNA as the sequencing template. Some clones are missing from TCRdb's copy, which holds only in-frame ones; the method was immunoSEQ multiplex PCR. The sample shows around 190,000 clones, 45% to 75% of them seen only once. Comments on this clone: The antigen remains unidentified.

CDR1 and CDR2 (germline): SEHNR, FQNEAQ (reference sequence). This CDR3 region has 12 residues. V was pared by 6 bases and J by 5 bases, with 7 bases between. Treatment noted: oral pan-JAK inhibitor, 5-10 mg twice daily. This rearrangement joins TRBV7-9 to TRBJ2-2; D is undetermined. The source is a human donor with alopecia areata. The sample here was CD4+ T cells sorted from blood, taken at week 4, from a patient treated with tofacitinib. The CDR3 spells CASSQITGELFF. For the CDR3, the DNA is TGTGCCAGCAGTCAAATTACCGGGGAGCTGTTTTTT.